Shown below are 17 T cell receptor beta chains from a single sample sequenced in a study of vaccination effects on CD4 cells after COVID-19. For these receptors, no antigen is known. This table comes from immunoSEQ multiplex PCR, and its TCRdb copy is limited to in-frame clones, with some not included. The table shows approximately 28,000 clones, with around 82% occurring only once. The ViraFEST assay expanded antigen-specific CD4+ T cells with viral peptide pools before sequencing. Culture proceeded for 10 days, and CD4+ T cells were then isolated. The person was diagnosed with PCR-confirmed SARS-CoV-2 infection between March and December 2020. Source: CD4+ T cells from PBMCs cultured with HCoV-NL63 spike peptides, taken before COVID-19 vaccination. These receptors all stem from a human donor who had a prior SARS-CoV-2 infection.

This clone was counted a few times. The chain recombines TRBV5-6 with TRBJ1-6, with 12 bases identical to TRBD1. Germline values: CDR1 SGHDT, CDR2 YYEEEE. The CDR3 covers 17 residues. V lost 4 bases, J lost 7 bases, and 9 bases stayed unmatched. The CDR3 DNA reads as TGTGCCAGCAGCCCTGGGACAGGGGGCCGACAAAATTCACCCCTCCACTTT. It specifies CASSPGTGGRQNSPLHF.

The V gene is TRBV7-9, the J gene TRBJ1-3, with D uncertain. Germline-derived CDR1 and CDR2 are SEHNR and FQNEAQ (reference sequence). The length of the CDR3 is 12 residues. Trimming stripped 3 bases from V and 5 bases from J, with 5 bases between. The CDR3 loop reads CASSFPRNTIYF. The CDR3 nucleotides read TGTGCCAGCAGCTTCCCACGAAACACCATATATTTT.

The genes are TRBV18 and TRBJ1-1; D gene unclear. There are 14 residues in the CDR3. With 3 bases removed from V and 1 base from J, the gap between germline ends came to 9 bases. Germline-derived CDR1 and CDR2 are KGHSH and LQKENI. The CDR3 protein is CASSPLVGNTEAFF. Here the CDR3 DNA reads TGTGCCAGCTCACCTCTAGTGGGGAACACTGAAGCTTTCTTT.

This clone showed up just once. The genes are TRBV6-5 and TRBJ2-2, with D unclear. Germline loops: CDR1 MNHEY, CDR2 SVGAGI. CDR3 size: 15 residues. CDR3 coding DNA: TGTGCATGCCATACCGGGCAGACAAACACCGGGGAGCTGTTTTTT. Translation gives CACHTGQTNTGELFF.

V is TRBV15 and J is TRBJ2-3; the match to TRBD1 covers 9 bases. The length of the CDR3 is 17 residues. Germline V gene lookup returns CDR1 LNHNV and CDR2 YYDKDF (reference sequence). J gave up 4 bases and V 0 bases, and 8 bases lay outside the gene matches. Here the CDR3 reads CATSRDGGQGYSDTQYF. In DNA form, the CDR3 reads TGTGCCACCAGCAGAGATGGGGGACAGGGTTATTCAGATACGCAGTATTTT.

The V and J genes are TRBV9 and TRBJ1-1, with D possibly matching TRBD1 (6 bases). Trimming cost V 3 bases and J 0 bases, with 12 bases left between them. The CDR3 runs to 15 residues. Germline V CDR1 and CDR2: SGDLS, YYNGEE. The CDR3 coding sequence is TGTGCCAGCAGCGCCCAGGGACACCTGAACACTGAAGCTTTCTTT. Encoded protein: CASSAQGHLNTEAFF.

The rearrangement joins TRBV4-1 to TRBJ2-3; 7 nucleotides line up with TRBD1. CDR1 MGHRA and CDR2 YSYEKL come from the germline V gene. V was clipped by 5 bases and J by 0 bases; unmatched bases: 11. The CDR3 loop spans 17 amino acids. The CDR3 loop reads CASSLTPPTGSTDTQYF. In DNA, the CDR3 is TGCGCCAGCAGCTTAACCCCGCCGACAGGGAGCACAGATACGCAGTATTTT.

Only a few counts were recorded for this clone. The V and J genes are TRBV5-1 and TRBJ2-2; D is possibly TRBD2 (6 bases). Germline V lookup: CDR1 SGHRS, CDR2 YFSETQ. V was shortened by 0 bases and J by 6 bases, with 15 bases between the two germline ends. The CDR3 length is 16 residues. CDR3 loop: CASSLDGGITAGELFF. In DNA, the CDR3 is TGCGCCAGCAGCTTGGACGGGGGTATCACAGCCGGGGAGCTGTTTTTT.

J is TRBJ2-7 and V is TRBV7-9, with a weak D call TRBD1 (5 bases). Germline CDR1 is SEHNR and CDR2 is FQNEAQ (reference sequence). There are 15 residues in the CDR3. V lost 3 bases and J 6 bases, leaving 18 bases between the germline ends. CDR3 sequence reads: CASSFLGLTKPEQYF. The CDR3 nucleotides read TGTGCCAGCAGCTTCCTGGGGCTTACTAAACCCGAGCAGTACTTC.

V usage is TRBV12-3 or TRBV12-4 and J usage is TRBJ2-1; D might be TRBD2 (5 bases). The CDR3 is 13 residues long. V dropped 6 bases and J dropped 2 bases, with 8 bases sitting between them. CDR3 region: CASSIGTYNEQFF. The DNA for the CDR3 is TGTGCCAGCAGCATCGGGACCTACAATGAGCAGTTCTTC.

The gene calls are TRBV6-5 and TRBJ1-2, with 8 bases that match TRBD1. The germline gives CDR1 MNHEY, CDR2 SVGAGI. The CDR3 loop spans 13 amino acids. J was trimmed by 8 bases and V by 7 bases; bases with no gene match: 9. CDR3 bases: TGTGCCAGCACAATCAGGGGGCCTGAGGGCTACACCTTC. Amino acids: CASTIRGPEGYTF.

The rearrangement uses TRBV6-5 and TRBJ2-7, with no clear D. The CDR3 has 13 amino acids. Germline CDR1 is MNHEY and CDR2 is SVGAGI. Trimming took off 6 bases at V and 1 base at J, with 10 bases between the two ends. The CDR3 loop reads CASRTPGSYEQYF. For the CDR3, the DNA is TGTGCCAGCAGAACACCGGGTTCCTACGAGCAGTACTTC.

The chain recombines TRBV7-8 with TRBJ2-1; the match to TRBD1 covers 10 bases. J gave up 9 bases and V 3 bases, and 8 bases lay outside the gene matches. The germline CDR1 and CDR2 sequences are SGHVS and FQNEAQ. This CDR3 is built from 15 residues. As DNA, the CDR3 is TGTGCCAGCAGCTTGGGGGACAGGGGTTCTGGTGAGCAGTTCTTC. Translated: CASSLGDRGSGEQFF.

This clone occurred a few times. The V and J genes are TRBV3-1 (or the pseudogene TRBV3-2) and TRBJ1-6; D gene unclear. Per germline, CDR1 LGHDT and CDR2 YNNKEL (reference sequence). This CDR3 spans 14 amino acids. Trimming shortened V by 4 bases and J by 8 bases, and 12 bases separated the two germline ends. Here the CDR3 DNA reads TGTGCCAGCAGCCTATCAGGTTTCGATTCACCCCTCCACTTT. It codes for CASSLSGFDSPLHF.

In this sample, this clone turned up once. V is TRBV6-5 and J is TRBJ1-2; tentatively, D is TRBD1 (5 bases). The germline V and J ends were trimmed by 6 bases and 6 bases, with 20 bases remaining between them. The CDR3 is made up of 15 amino acids. CDR1 and CDR2 from the germline V gene are MNHEY and SVGAGI. CDR3 region: CASSSWGETADGYTF. In DNA form, the CDR3 reads TGTGCCAGCAGCTCCTGGGGGGAGACCGCGGATGGCTACACCTTC.

This chain joins TRBV10-3 and TRBJ2-5, with D maybe TRBD2 (6 bases). CDR1 is ENHRY and CDR2 is SYGVKD in the germline V gene. The CDR3 is 12 amino acids. V was trimmed by 8 bases and J by 2 bases, leaving 9 bases between them. This CDR3 reads CAIRGGQETQYF. CDR3 bases: TGTGCCATCCGGGGAGGACAAGAGACCCAGTACTTC.

The chain joins TRBV7-9 to TRBJ1-3, with D hard to call. The CDR3 sequence is 14 residues long. V lost 5 bases and J lost 3, with 11 bases in between. Per the germline V gene, CDR1 is SEHNR and CDR2 is FQNEAQ (reference sequence). The CDR3 loop reads CASSPYWGGNTIYF. CDR3 coding DNA: TGTGCCAGCAGCCCCTACTGGGGTGGAAACACCATATATTTT.